Each of the 21 T cell receptor beta chains below was sequenced from the same sample in a study of patients and donors after allogeneic stem cell transplantation. Each CDR3 protein is one row after TCRdb ran MiXCR on the RT-PCR reads. The table lists hundreds of thousands of distinct CDR3 sequences, more than 15% of them singletons. The sample consisted of blood, either unsorted or a sorted T cell fraction (not recorded which). Every receptor here comes from a human donor who was either an allogeneic HSCT recipient or a stem cell or donor lymphocyte infusion donor (not recorded which). It is not recorded whose cells these are; they may come from a transplant donor.

The chain employs TRBV10-3 and TRBJ2-7, with a possible D match to TRBD2 (6 bases). Trimming left V 7 bases short and J 6 bases short, with 22 bases between. CDR3 size: 15 residues. Germline V gene sequence: CDR1 ENHRY, CDR2 SYGVKD. In nucleotides, the CDR3 is TGTGCCATCACCCTAACGGGGAGGATGGGCCTCGAGCAGTACTTC. Translating it yields CAITLTGRMGLEQYF.

The chain joins TRBV7-6 to TRBJ2-7, with 11 bases fitting TRBD2. The CDR3 totals 16 residues. The V gene end was trimmed by 5 bases and the J gene end by 0 bases; junction bases not matched to a gene: 6. CDR1 SGHVS and CDR2 FNYEAQ come from the germline V gene. CDR3 protein: CASSLPGTSGSYEQYF. The CDR3 DNA sequence: TGTGCCAGCAGCCTCCCCGGGACTAGCGGCTCCTACGAGCAGTACTTC.

This clonotype turned up a few times. This chain joins TRBV12-3 or TRBV12-4 and TRBJ1-3; D is possibly TRBD1 (6 bases). With 3 bases removed from V and 1 base from J, the gap between germline ends came to 13 bases. The length of the CDR3 is 16 residues. CDR3 protein: CASSFRGDGSGNTIYF. CDR3 in DNA: TGTGCCAGCAGTTTTAGGGGGGATGGGTCTGGAAACACCATATATTTT.

The chain is built from TRBV10-3 and TRBJ1-2; D unresolved. Germline CDR1 reads ENHRY; CDR2 reads SYGVKD. The ends were cut back, 5 bases at V and 3 bases at J, with 10 bases in the middle. The CDR3 sequence is 13 residues long. This chain's CDR3 is CAISHGVDYGYTF. CDR3 in DNA: TGTGCCATCAGTCATGGGGTCGACTATGGCTACACCTTC.

This clonotype was found a few times. V and J are TRBV5-1 and TRBJ1-6, with 8 bases aligning to TRBD1. The V and J ends lost 0 bases and 5 bases, in that order; junction bases with no gene match: 4. There are 16 residues in the CDR3. Germline CDR1 SGHRS, CDR2 YFSETQ. CDR3 DNA sequence: TGCGCCAGCAGCTTGGGGACAGGGCCTGATAATTCACCCCTCCACTTT. This codes for CASSLGTGPDNSPLHF. The full variable domain, with the rest looked up from reference TRBV5-1 and TRBJ1-6, is KAGVTQTPRYLIKTRGQQVTLSCSPISGHRSVSWYQQTPGQGLQFLFEYFSETQRNKGNFPGRFSGRQFSNSRSEMNVSTLELGDSALYLCASSLGTGPDNSPLHFGNGTRLTVT.

This clonotype was seen only a few times. This chain links TRBV9 with TRBJ1-1; 8 nucleotides agree with TRBD1. The germline V gene encodes CDR1 SGDLS and CDR2 YYNGEE. J lost 0 bases, V lost 3 bases, and 1 base had no gene match. This CDR3 has 14 residues. CDR3 DNA sequence: TGTGCCAGCAGCGGGGACAGGCTGAACACTGAAGCTTTCTTT. Protein: CASSGDRLNTEAFF.

This clonotype turned up a few times. CDR3 protein: CASSQEVTYEQYF. DNA of the CDR3: TGTGCCAGCAGCCAAGAAGTGACCTACGAGCAGTACTTC. The V and J genes are TRBV4-2 and TRBJ2-7; D not resolved. V dropped 0 bases and J dropped 2 bases, with 5 bases sitting between them. Germline V CDR1 and CDR2: LGHNA, YNFKEQ. The CDR3 length is 13 residues.

This clonotype has more than one count but fewer than ten. The chain couples TRBV2 to TRBJ1-2, with D unresolved. Germline V gene sequence: CDR1 SNHLY, CDR2 FYNNEI. This CDR3 has 10 residues. Deletions cut 1 base from V and 8 bases from J, with 2 bases between. In DNA form, the CDR3 reads TGTGCCAGCAGTGAAGTAGGCTACACCTTC. Its translation is CASSEVGYTF. Using reference TRBV2 and TRBJ1-2 for the parts outside the CDR3, the full variable domain is EPEVTQTPSHQVTQMGQEVILRCVPISNHLYFYWYRQILGQKVEFLVSFYNNEISEKSEIFDDQFSVERPDGSNFTLKIRSTKLEDSAMYFCASSEVGYTFGSGTRLTVV.

The chain joins TRBV4-1 to TRBJ2-7; D is unresolved. CDR3 length: 16 amino acids. The V gene's germline CDR1 is MGHRA and CDR2 YSYEKL. With 3 bases removed from V and 3 bases from J, the gap between germline ends came to 18 bases. This CDR3 is CASSHGWDSLYYEQYF. The CDR3 nucleotides are TGCGCCAGCAGCCACGGATGGGATTCACTCTACTACGAGCAGTACTTC.

The sample holds many counts of this clonotype. For the CDR3, the DNA is TGCAGTGCTAGAGATAGACTAGCGGGAGCCAAAAACATTCAGTACTTC. Its translation: CSARDRLAGAKNIQYF. This chain joins TRBV20-1 and TRBJ2-4; 10 bases are a match to TRBD2. J lost 0 bases, V lost 0 bases, and 2 bases had no gene match. Germline V lookup: CDR1 DFQATT, CDR2 SNEGSKA (reference sequence). This CDR3 contains 16 residues.

The chain has TRBV5-5 and TRBJ1-1, with TRBD1 matching 7 bases. Germline CDR1 and CDR2: SGHKS and YYEKEE (reference sequence). Trimming took 3 bases from V and 3 from J; bases not matched to a gene: 8. The CDR3 is 15 amino acids. The CDR3 spells CASSSSGGKYTEAFF. For the CDR3, the DNA is TGTGCCAGCAGCTCGTCAGGGGGGAAATACACTGAAGCTTTCTTT.

At least ten counts were recorded for this clonotype. The chain uses TRBV12-3 or TRBV12-4 and TRBJ2-1, with 9 bases lining up with TRBD2. V shed 2 bases, J shed 4 bases, and the junction held 12 bases outside the gene matches. The CDR3 contains 18 residues. The CDR3 region is CASSLLIASGNPYNEQFF. The CDR3 DNA reads TGTGCCAGCAGTTTATTGATCGCTAGCGGGAACCCATACAATGAGCAGTTCTTC.

The V call is TRBV20-1, the J call TRBJ2-5; weak D call: TRBD2 (6 bases). The V and J ends lost 2 bases and 4 bases respectively, with 8 bases between them. The CDR3 is 12 residues long. The germline CDR1 and CDR2 sequences are DFQATT and SNEGSKA (reference sequence). CDR3: CSARQGGETQYF. The CDR3 coding sequence is TGCAGTGCTAGACAGGGAGGAGAGACCCAGTACTTC.

The chain combines TRBV7-3 with TRBJ2-2; 11 nucleotides line up with TRBD2. There are 13 residues in the CDR3. The germline V gene encodes CDR1 SGHTA and CDR2 FQGTGA. The junction had 6 bases not matched to a gene; V was cut back by 4 bases and J by 14 bases. The CDR3 region has the DNA TGTGCCAGCAGCTATCTAGCGGGGGGCTCTCTGTTTTTT. It encodes CASSYLAGGSLFF.

The V call is TRBV19, the J call TRBJ1-2; possible D gene TRBD1, 5 bases. CDR1 and CDR2 from the germline V gene are LNHDA and SQIVND (reference sequence). The CDR3 is made up of 15 amino acids. Deletions cut 6 bases from V and 0 bases from J, with 14 bases between. The CDR3 nucleotides are TGTGCCAGTAGCCAAAAGGGACGATCTAACTATGGCTACACCTTC. This codes for CASSQKGRSNYGYTF. The full variable domain, in which reference TRBV19 and TRBJ1-2 provide the parts outside the CDR3, is DGGITQSPKYLFRKEGQNVTLSCEQNLNHDAMYWYRQDPGQGLRLIYYSQIVNDFQKGDIAEGYSVSREKKESFPLTVTSAQKNPTAFYLCASSQKGRSNYGYTFGSGTRLTVV.

This clonotype was seen only a few times. This sequence joins TRBV6-2 or TRBV6-3 and TRBJ2-1, with D tentatively TRBD1 (5 bases). V lost 10 bases and J 2 bases, leaving 15 bases between the germline ends. Germline V CDR1 and CDR2: MNHEY, SVGEGT. CDR3 length equals 14 residues. CDR3 in DNA: TGTGCCACCTTGAGCCAAGGGGCCTACAATGAGCAGTTCTTC. This translates into CATLSQGAYNEQFF.

This clonotype was recorded many times. The chain joins TRBV4-1 to TRBJ1-6; D is perhaps TRBD1 (5 bases). The V gene's germline CDR1 is MGHRA and CDR2 YSYEKL. Between the trimmed V and J ends, which lost 4 bases and 7 bases, there was a span of 20 bases. This CDR3 is 17 amino acids long. CDR3 amino acids: CASSPSQQGRSNSPLHF. CDR3 in DNA: TGCGCCAGCAGCCCGAGCCAGCAGGGCAGAAGCAATTCACCCCTCCACTTT.

This clonotype was seen more than once but under ten times. The J gene is TRBJ1-5, the V gene TRBV6-2 or TRBV6-3, with 9 nucleotides matching TRBD1. Germline CDR1 reads MNHEY; CDR2 reads SVGEGT. Trimming at V came to 2 bases and at J to 5 bases, leaving 4 bases not matched to a gene. The CDR3 spans 15 residues. The CDR3 loop is CASSYVQGADQPQHF. The CDR3 DNA reads TGTGCCAGCAGTTACGTACAGGGGGCTGATCAGCCCCAGCATTTT.

This rearrangement joins TRBV6-1 to TRBJ1-1, with 11 bases fitting TRBD1. From germline, CDR1 is MNHNS and CDR2 SASEGT. The ends lost 6 bases at V and 0 bases at J; junction bases unmatched: 3. This CDR3 spans 15 amino acids. Here the CDR3 reads CASSLDRGLNTEAFF. The DNA for the CDR3 is TGTGCCAGCAGCCTGGACAGGGGGCTGAACACTGAAGCTTTCTTT.

V gene TRBV7-8 combines with J gene TRBJ2-1; 8 nucleotides agree with TRBD2. CDR1 is SGHVS, CDR2 FQNEAQ, per germline. This CDR3 spans 17 amino acids. V gave up 4 bases and J gave up 2 bases; unmatched junction bases: 10. CDR3 DNA sequence: TGTGCCAGCAGCTCCACGGAGACTAGCGCCGCCTACAATGAGCAGTTCTTC. It codes for CASSSTETSAAYNEQFF. The variable domain in full, with the rest retrieved from reference TRBV7-8 and TRBJ2-1, is GAGVSQSPRYKVAKRGQDVALRCDPISGHVSLFWYQQALGQGPEFLTYFQNEAQLDKSGLPSDRFFAERPEGSVSTLKIQRTQQEDSAVYLCASSSTETSAAYNEQFFGPGTRLTVL.

The CDR3 reads CASSQPLAGVETQYF. In DNA form, the CDR3 reads TGTGCCAGCAGCCAACCTCTAGCGGGGGTAGAAACGCAGTATTTT. This chain links TRBV3-1 with TRBJ2-3, with 10 bases that match TRBD2. Germline V lookup: CDR1 LGHDT, CDR2 YNNKEL (reference sequence). The V and J ends lost 2 bases and 9 bases, in that order; junction bases with no gene match: 8. The CDR3 runs to 15 residues.